Below are 4 T cell receptor beta chains sequenced from a single sample in a study of post-analysis software for immune sequencing data (dated by TCRdb to the mid-2010s). Receptor amplification or capture employed PCR. The instrument was an Illumina HiSeq 2500. Unique molecular identifiers were incorporated into TCR beta cDNA libraries to reduce PCR and sequencing biases. TCRdb reanalyzed the raw reads on its own, using fastp at Q25 for trimming and MiXCR for clone calling, and kept in-frame beta chains. Every entry covers one CDR3 protein and lists the most common genes and DNA from its rows. Recorded for this sample are 150,000 to 200,000 distinct CDR3 sequences; about 37% of them occurred a single time. The top ten clonotypes cover about 26% of the sample. The sample's time point label, in plain terms: second blood draw from one MS patient after hematopoietic stem cell transplantation. The sample here was blood, taken after autologous hematopoietic stem cell transplantation. The receptors here all came from a girl aged 5-17 years with multiple sclerosis. Donor details come from another sample of the same person, matched by shared clones.

The V and J genes are TRBV20-1 and TRBJ2-3; 8 bases match TRBD2. The CDR3 totals 16 residues. Germline V lookup: CDR1 DFQATT, CDR2 SNEGSKA (reference sequence). The V gene end was trimmed by 6 bases and the J gene end by 2 bases; junction bases not matched to a gene: 13. CDR3 DNA sequence: TGCAGTGCAACCCCGGTAGCGGGAATGTACACAGATACGCAGTATTTT. Its translation: CSATPVAGMYTDTQYF.

V is TRBV28 and J is TRBJ1-4, with no clear D. Per germline, CDR1 MDHEN and CDR2 SYDVKM. The V end was cut by 5 bases, the J end by 8 bases, with 12 bases between. This CDR3 spans 13 amino acids. The DNA of the CDR3 is TGTGCCAGCAGTCCTAATACGTCCGAAAAACTGTTTTTT. It translates to CASSPNTSEKLFF.

This chain joins TRBV11-2 and TRBJ2-7; D is perhaps TRBD2 (6 bases). Germline-derived CDR1 and CDR2 are SGHAT and FQNNGV. The CDR3 runs 14 residues. Trimming left V 6 bases short and J 7 bases short, with 19 bases between. CDR3 sequence (DNA): TGTGCCAGCAGGGCCCGTGGGGGGATGGGTGAGCAGTACTTC. It is translated as CASRARGGMGEQYF.

This clonotype was seen only once. The chain links TRBV18 to TRBJ2-2, with no clear D. Deletions cut 3 bases from V and 3 bases from J, with 5 bases between. The CDR3 covers 13 residues. Germline CDR1 is KGHSH and CDR2 is LQKENI. The CDR3, as DNA: TGTGCCAGCTCACCGTTACACACCGGGGAGCTGTTTTTT. This gives the protein CASSPLHTGELFF. The full variable domain, completed using reference TRBV18 and TRBJ2-2, is NAGVMQNPRHLVRRRGQEARLRCSPMKGHSHVYWYRQLPEEGLKFMVYLQKENIIDESGMPKERFSAEFPKEGPSILRIQQVVRGDSAAYFCASSPLHTGELFFGEGSRLTVL.